A selection of T cell receptor beta chains follows, all from one sample in a study of cytomegalovirus exposure and HLA in healthy donors. Profiled with immunoSEQ multiplex PCR; TCRdb holds only in-frame clones, not every one. In the table there are about 170,000 clones, approximately 86% of which are singletons. Sequencing was done on a sample of PBMCs. These receptors came from a male donor in good health and CMV-seronegative. Each CDR3 is given with its conserved first and last residue. The D gene is left open where the match is weak. The size of a clone is reported for some rows only, either as once, few or many, or as a class for expanded clones.

cdr3_nt,cdr3_aa,v_call,j_call,cdr3_length,clone_size,d_call
TGCGCCAGCAGCCCCGGGACAGCACGGGAGACCCAGTACTTC,CASSPGTARETQYF,TRBV5-1,TRBJ2-5,14,-,TRBD1
TGCGCCAGCAGCCAAGAATCACTTAATAGCTACGAGCAGTACTTC,CASSQESLNSYEQYF,TRBV4-1,TRBJ2-7,15,-,-
TGTGCCAGTGCGGGGTCCACTTCCCCCACCTACGAGCAGTACTTC,CASAGSTSPTYEQYF,TRBV5-5,TRBJ2-7,15,-,-
TGTGCCAGCAGCTCGGACAGCTTCGGAGAGACCCAGTACTTC,CASSSDSFGETQYF,TRBV7-6,TRBJ2-5,14,-,-
TGTGCCAGTAGTATACGACGGGAGAACACTGAAGCTTTCTTT,CASSIRRENTEAFF,TRBV19,TRBJ1-1,14,-,-
TGTGCCAGCAGCTTACTGCGTTCAGGGGGGACGGCGGAGCTGTTTTTT,CASSLLRSGGTAELFF,TRBV11-3,TRBJ2-2,16,-,-
TGTGCCTGGGCCCCCGCGGGGTATGGCTACACCTTC,CAWAPAGYGYTF,TRBV30,TRBJ1-2,12,-,-
TGCGCCAGCAGCTCAAAGCGGGCTGAAGCTTTCTTT,CASSSKRAEAFF,TRBV4-1,TRBJ1-1,12,-,-
TGTGCCAGCAGCTTGGTGAGCGCGGACCAAGAGACCCAGTACTTC,CASSLVSADQETQYF,TRBV5-6,TRBJ2-5,15,-,-
TGTGCCAGCAGCTTGTCGTTGACAGGGAACTATGGCTACACCTTC,CASSLSLTGNYGYTF,TRBV7-2,TRBJ1-2,15,once,TRBD1
TGTGCTAGTGGTTTGTTTAGCGGGGGGGTCGCGGCTATCACAGATACGCAGTATTTT,CASGLFSGGVAAITDTQYF,TRBV12-5,TRBJ2-3,19,-,TRBD2
TGCAGCGGGCGGCAGTGGACGGGGGGAGGGACTGAAGCTTTCTTT,CSGRQWTGGGTEAFF,TRBV29-1,TRBJ1-1,15,-,-
TGTGCCAGCAGACTAGCGGGAGGAGATACGCAGTATTTT,CASRLAGGDTQYF,TRBV10-3,TRBJ2-3,13,-,TRBD2
TGTGCCAGCAGCTTAGGCACGGGACTAGGGGCCTACGAGCAGTACTTC,CASSLGTGLGAYEQYF,TRBV13,TRBJ2-7,16,-,TRBD2
TGTGCCAGCAGTTATATATCGGGGGACCAGCCCCAGCATTTT,CASSYISGDQPQHF,TRBV6-5,TRBJ1-5,14,once,-
TGTGCCAGCAGGGGGACAGGGGGTGGCAATCAGCCCCAGCATTTT,CASRGTGGGNQPQHF,TRBV6-6,TRBJ1-5,15,-,TRBD1
TGTGCCAGCAGCTTAAGCCGAGGACAGGGGTCTTCCTACGAGCAGTACTTC,CASSLSRGQGSSYEQYF,TRBV11-1,TRBJ2-7,17,-,TRBD1